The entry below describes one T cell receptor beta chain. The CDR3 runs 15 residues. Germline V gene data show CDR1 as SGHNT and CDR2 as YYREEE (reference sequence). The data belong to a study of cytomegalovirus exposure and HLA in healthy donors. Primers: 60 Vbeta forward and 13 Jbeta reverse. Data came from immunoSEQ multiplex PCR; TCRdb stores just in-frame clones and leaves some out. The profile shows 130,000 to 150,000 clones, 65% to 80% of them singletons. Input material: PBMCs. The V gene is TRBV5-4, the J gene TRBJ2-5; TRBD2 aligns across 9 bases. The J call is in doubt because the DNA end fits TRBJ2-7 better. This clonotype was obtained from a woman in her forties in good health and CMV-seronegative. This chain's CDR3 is CASSSQLAGLDEQYF. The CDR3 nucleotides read TGTGCCAGCAGCTCCCAGCTAGCGGGGCTCGACGAGCAGTACTTC.